These T cell receptor beta chains were read from a single sample in a study of shared clonotypes between healthy human individuals. Assay: immunoSEQ multiplex PCR; the TCRdb copy retains only in-frame clones and omits some. Of around 700,000 clones listed, roughly 78% were seen once; the top ten hold around 2%. The sample consisted of memory CD4+ T cells sorted from blood. The receptors were sampled from a woman in her 30s in good health. Each CDR3 is given with its conserved first and last residue. The D gene is left open where the match is weak. Some rows have no size entry. The others give once, few or many, or a class for an expanded clone.

d_gene	v_gene	j_gene	abundance	CDR3nt	CDR3aa
-	TRBV28	TRBJ2-7	-	TGTGCCAGCAGTTCCACGACCCCAGGGCAGTACTTC	CASSSTTPGQYF
TRBD2	TRBV19	TRBJ2-1	-	TGTGCCAGTCGGACTAGCGGGAGTAGCAATGAGCAGTTCTTC	CASRTSGSSNEQFF
-	TRBV15	TRBJ2-4	-	TGTGCCACCAGCAGAGATAAGAGCATCGCCAAAAACATTCAGTACTTC	CATSRDKSIAKNIQYF
TRBD2	TRBV27	TRBJ2-4	-	TGTGCCAGCAGTAAAGGCGGGGGGTCCAAAAACATTCAGTACTTC	CASSKGGGSKNIQYF
-	TRBV15	TRBJ2-5	-	TGTGCCACCAGCAGGAGAAAGATGGAGACCCAGTACTTC	CATSRRKMETQYF
-	TRBV7-2	TRBJ2-7	-	TGTGCCAGCAGCTCGGGGGTAGTCAGTCAAGAAGAGCAGTACTTC	CASSSGVVSQEEQYF
TRBD2	TRBV2	TRBJ2-3	-	TGTGCCAGCAGTCGGATAGCGGGTGTAGATACGCAGTATTTT	CASSRIAGVDTQYF
-	TRBV6-1	TRBJ1-2	few	TGTGCCAGCAGTCTTCAGGAGTATGGCTACACCTTC	CASSLQEYGYTF
-	TRBV6-6	TRBJ1-5	-	TGTGCCAGCACCCCCCCGGACGGGGGCTTCAATCAGCCCCAGCATTTT	CASTPPDGGFNQPQHF
-	TRBV6-5	TRBJ1-5	few	TGTGCCAGCAGGGGGACTTCTACTCAGCCCCAGCATTTT	CASRGTSTQPQHF
-	TRBV5-1	TRBJ2-2	-	TGCGCCAGCAGCTTACAGGATAGTAGCACCGGGGAGCTGTTTTTT	CASSLQDSSTGELFF
TRBD1	TRBV6-5	TRBJ2-5	-	TGTGCCAGCAGCCGAGACAGGGGGGAAGAGACCCAGTACTTC	CASSRDRGEETQYF
-	TRBV11-3	TRBJ2-5	-	TGTGCCAGCAGCTTAGGGGCCCCCCCCGAGACCCAGTACTTC	CASSLGAPPETQYF
-	TRBV15	TRBJ1-4	-	TGTGCCACCAGCAGAGATGGGCAGGGCGGTGAAAAACTGTTTTTT	CATSRDGQGGEKLFF
-	TRBV7-9	TRBJ1-5	-	TGTGCCAGCAGCCCCATAAGCAATCAGCCCCAGCATTTT	CASSPISNQPQHF
TRBD1	TRBV7-8	TRBJ1-4	-	TGTGCCAGCAGCAGCCGGGACAGGGGAAGGGTTGGCGAAAAACTGTTTTTT	CASSSRDRGRVGEKLFF
TRBD2	TRBV18	TRBJ2-1	once	TGTGCCAGCTCGCCGACTAGCGGGAGCAACAATGAGCAGTTCTTC	CASSPTSGSNNEQFF
TRBD1	TRBV28	TRBJ2-1	few	TGTGCCAGCAGCGGACAGGGGCAGGATGAGCAGTTCTTC	CASSGQGQDEQFF
TRBD1	TRBV4-1	TRBJ2-7	-	TGCGCCAGCAGCCAAGTCCCGGGACAGGTCTACGAGCAGTACTTC	CASSQVPGQVYEQYF